This TCR beta chain comes out of a study of blood T cells in healthy people across ages. Study outcomes and limitations: Relative to aged donors, long-lived donors carried more naive CD4+ cells and displayed higher diversity.

CDR3 length: 14 residues. Germline lookup yields CDR1 MGHRA and CDR2 YSYEKL. A second PCR, run for 7 to 11 cycles, used a sample-barcoded 5' primer plus a J-beta primer mix. TCRdb reanalysed the 5' RACE reads using MiXCR and keeps one entry per CDR3 protein. The repertoire consists of approximately 1,700,000 distinct CDR3 sequences, with roughly two fifths occurring once and the leading ten covering about 23%. A note on this clonotype: Its matching antigen is unknown.

The receptor's source is a human donor in good health. The sequenced sample was blood. The gene calls are TRBV4-1 and TRBJ2-4; 9 bases line up with TRBD2. The DNA end is a closer match to TRBJ2-7, so the J assignment may be wrong. CDR3 protein: CASSRGLAEYEQYF. The CDR3 DNA is TGCGCCAGCAGCCGGGGACTAGCAGAATACGAGCAGTACTTC.